A selection of T cell receptor beta chains follows, all from one sample in a study of cytotoxic CD8 clonotypes in ibrutinib-treated CLL. Measured with immunoSEQ multiplex PCR; TCRdb has only the in-frame clones, and not every one. The table records 150,000 or so clones, approximately 77% of them present only once. The sequenced sample was PBMCs, obtained after 12 months of ibrutinib treatment. These receptors all stem from a human donor with chronic lymphocytic leukemia. CDR3s include the opening cysteine and the closing phenylalanine or tryptophan. Fields, in order: V gene, CDR3 length, D gene, J gene, clone size, CDR3 DNA, CDR3 protein. D genes are given only for firm matches. The size entry is marked missing in some rows and otherwise reads once, few, many or a size class.

TRBV28	15	TRBD2	TRBJ2-4	NA	TGTGCCAGCAGAACGACTAGCGGGAGTAGGAACATTCAGTACTTC	CASRTTSGSRNIQYF
TRBV28	15	TRBD1	TRBJ1-6	few	TGTGCCAGCAGTCACAGGGGGCTAGGTAATTCACCCCTCCACTTT	CASSHRGLGNSPLHF
TRBV7-9	15	NA	TRBJ2-3	NA	TGTGCCAGCAGCTTAGCAGGGAGAGGAACAGATACGCAGTATTTT	CASSLAGRGTDTQYF
TRBV6-5	15	TRBD1	TRBJ1-2	NA	TGTGCCAGCAGTTACAACCCCGGGACAGGCTATGGCTACACCTTC	CASSYNPGTGYGYTF
TRBV19	14	NA	TRBJ1-4	NA	TGTGCCAGTAGTACGGGACTCCGTAATGAAAAACTGTTTTTT	CASSTGLRNEKLFF
TRBV28	15	TRBD1	TRBJ2-2	NA	TGTGCCAGCAGATCAGGGGGCGCGGACACCGGGGAGCTGTTTTTT	CASRSGGADTGELFF
TRBV6-6	15	NA	TRBJ1-3	NA	TGTGCCAGCAGCCGCGGACAGCCCTCTGGAAACACCATATATTTT	CASSRGQPSGNTIYF
TRBV7-6	11	TRBD1	TRBJ2-1	once	TGTGCCAGCAGCCAACGGGACAGGCAGTTCTTC	CASSQRDRQFF
TRBV7-6	12	NA	TRBJ2-1	NA	TGTGCCAGCAGCCAACGCAGCAATGAGCAGTTCTTC	CASSQRSNEQFF
TRBV7-2	14	NA	TRBJ1-4	NA	TGTGCCAGCAGCAAGGGCACAGGGAGTGAAAAACTGTTTTTT	CASSKGTGSEKLFF
TRBV2	12	TRBD1	TRBJ2-7	once	TGTGCCAGCACGGACAGGGATTACGAGCAGTACTTC	CASTDRDYEQYF
TRBV6-1	13	NA	TRBJ1-1	NA	TGTGCCAGCAGGGAGGGCCCATACACTGAAGCTTTCTTT	CASREGPYTEAFF
TRBV30	14	NA	TRBJ1-2	NA	TGTGCCTGGAGTGGACAGACAGCTAACTATGGCTACACCTTC	CAWSGQTANYGYTF
TRBV4-1	15	TRBD1	TRBJ2-7	NA	TGTGCCAGCAGCCAAGGTACCGGGACAGGGTACGAGCAGTACTTC	CASSQGTGTGYEQYF
TRBV7-8	18	TRBD2	TRBJ2-3	NA	TGTGCCAGCAGCTTAGGGACTAGCGGGAGAAGGGGCACAGATACGCAGTATTTT	CASSLGTSGRRGTDTQYF
TRBV5-5	15	NA	TRBJ1-5	NA	TGTGCCAGTAGCGCGGATGGATATAGCAATCAGCCCCAGCATTTT	CASSADGYSNQPQHF
TRBV2	14	NA	TRBJ1-5	NA	TGTGCCAGCAGTGAACCAGCCTACCATCAGCCCCAGCATTTT	CASSEPAYHQPQHF
TRBV28	13	NA	TRBJ1-6	NA	TGTGCCAGCGCACAGGGCTGGTCATCACCCCTCCACTTT	CASAQGWSSPLHF
TRBV18	15	NA	TRBJ1-4	NA	TGTGCCAGCTCACCTTTCGATATAACTAATGAAAAACTGTTTTTT	CASSPFDITNEKLFF
TRBV7-8	16	TRBD2	TRBJ2-7	NA	TGTGCCAGCAGCTTAGAATCCAGCGGGGTTTTCCACGAGCAGTACTTC	CASSLESSGVFHEQYF
TRBV14	16	NA	TRBJ2-7	NA	TGTGCCAGCAGCCCCCGGGGAGGGGGCATCTCCTACGAGCAGTACTTC	CASSPRGGGISYEQYF
TRBV5-5	18	NA	TRBJ2-6	few	TGTGCCAGCAGCCCCCTCGGGTCCGACCTCTCTGGGGCCAACGTCCTGACTTTC	CASSPLGSDLSGANVLTF
TRBV19	13	NA	TRBJ2-1	NA	TGTGCCAGTAGAGACAGCTATTACAATGAGCAGTTCTTC	CASRDSYYNEQFF
TRBV5-1	12	NA	TRBJ2-7	few	TGCGCCAGCAGCTCCGGGACGTCCGAGCAGTACTTC	CASSSGTSEQYF
TRBV7-7	17	NA	TRBJ2-3	NA	TGTGCTAGCAGTTCAGGCGGGGCAGGTGGGGGCACAGATACGCAGTATTTT	CASSSGGAGGGTDTQYF
TRBV10-3	13	NA	TRBJ1-1	NA	TGTGCCACAGGGGAGGGGATGGGCACTGAAGCTTTCTTT	CATGEGMGTEAFF
TRBV7-9	15	NA	TRBJ2-1	NA	TGTGCCAGCAGCCCAAGAGCGGGCGCCTACAATGAGCAGTTCTTC	CASSPRAGAYNEQFF
TRBV27	16	TRBD1	TRBJ2-3	NA	TGTGCCAGCAGGGTAGGGGGCTCACAGAGCACAGATACGCAGTATTTT	CASRVGGSQSTDTQYF
TRBV7-8	13	NA	TRBJ2-7	NA	TGTGCCAGCAGCTTAAGTAGCTCCTACGAGCAGTACTTC	CASSLSSSYEQYF
TRBV30	10	NA	TRBJ2-1	NA	TGTGCCTGGAGTCTGCATGAGCAGTTCTTC	CAWSLHEQFF
TRBV6-6	15	TRBD1	TRBJ1-4	NA	TGTGCCAGCAGTTACTCGGGACAGGGAGCTGAAAAACTGTTTTTT	CASSYSGQGAEKLFF
TRBV19	15	NA	TRBJ2-7	NA	TGTGCCAGTAGTCCCTCTAGCCGCACCTCCTACGAGCAGTACTTC	CASSPSSRTSYEQYF
TRBV28	14	NA	TRBJ1-1	NA	TGTGCCAGCAGTTTCCCCGGGACTTCCACTGAAGCTTTCTTT	CASSFPGTSTEAFF
TRBV7-9	16	NA	TRBJ2-7	NA	TGTGCCAGCAGCAACTTTGGCGCGGGGAAGGCCTACGAGCAGTACTTC	CASSNFGAGKAYEQYF
TRBV5-1	14	NA	TRBJ1-6	NA	TGCGCCAGCAGCGTGTCGGGGGGCGCGTCACCCCTCCACTTT	CASSVSGGASPLHF
TRBV15	18	TRBD2	TRBJ2-1	NA	TGTGCCACCAGCAGAGATAAGCCAGGGACTAGCGGGAACAATGAGCAGTTCTTC	CATSRDKPGTSGNNEQFF
TRBV4-1	18	TRBD1	TRBJ2-1	NA	TGCGCCAGCAGCCAAGATTCTCAGACAGGGGTGTCCTACAATGAACAGTTCTTC	CASSQDSQTGVSYNEQFF
TRBV2	14	NA	TRBJ1-6	few	TGTGCCAGCAGTGCGTTATCGAGGGATTCACCCCTCCACTTT	CASSALSRDSPLHF
TRBV10-3	15	NA	TRBJ2-7	NA	TGTGCCATCAGTGAGTCGGGGACCGGCGCTGACGAGCAGTACTTC	CAISESGTGADEQYF
TRBV18	15	NA	TRBJ2-3	once	TGTGCCAGCTCACCTCCCGGGACTGTTACAGATACGCAGTATTTT	CASSPPGTVTDTQYF
TRBV18	12	TRBD1	TRBJ1-4	NA	TGTGCCAGCTCACCACAGGGGGCGGAACTGTTTTTT	CASSPQGAELFF
TRBV7-9	13	NA	TRBJ1-5	NA	TGTGCCAGCAGCTTAACAGGGAATCAGCCCCAGCATTTT	CASSLTGNQPQHF
TRBV19	16	NA	TRBJ2-3	few	TGTGCCAGTAGTTATAAGGCAGGAGTTAGCACAGATACGCAGTATTTT	CASSYKAGVSTDTQYF
TRBV10-2	12	NA	TRBJ2-3	many	TGCGCCAGCAGCCGTAGCACAGATACGCAGTATTTT	CASSRSTDTQYF
TRBV18	15	NA	TRBJ1-1	NA	TGTGCCAGCTCACCAAGACGGGGGTTCGACACTGAAGCTTTCTTT	CASSPRRGFDTEAFF
TRBV10-3	14	TRBD1	TRBJ2-7	many	TGTGCCATCAGTGAGGTGGGACAGGCCAAAGAGCAGTACTTC	CAISEVGQAKEQYF
TRBV5-1	12	NA	TRBJ2-3	few	TGCGCCAGCAGCCCTAACACAGATACGCAGTATTTT	CASSPNTDTQYF
TRBV10-3	14	NA	TRBJ2-5	NA	TGTGCCATCAGTGACGGTCAGTACCAAGAGACCCAGTACTTC	CAISDGQYQETQYF